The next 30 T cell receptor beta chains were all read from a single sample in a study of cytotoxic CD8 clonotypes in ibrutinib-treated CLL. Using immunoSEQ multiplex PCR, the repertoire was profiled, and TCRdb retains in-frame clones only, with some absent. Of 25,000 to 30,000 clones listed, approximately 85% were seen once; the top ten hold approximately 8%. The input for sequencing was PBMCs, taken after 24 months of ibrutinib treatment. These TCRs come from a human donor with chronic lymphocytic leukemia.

The CDR3 bases are TGTGCCAGCAGCCACACGGTGGAGACTGAAGCTTTCTTT. Its protein is CASSHTVETEAFF. This chain links TRBV6-1 with TRBJ1-1; D is uncertain. The V and J ends lost 6 bases and 5 bases respectively, with 13 bases between them. This CDR3 contains 13 residues. CDR1 and CDR2 (germline): MNHNS, SASEGT.

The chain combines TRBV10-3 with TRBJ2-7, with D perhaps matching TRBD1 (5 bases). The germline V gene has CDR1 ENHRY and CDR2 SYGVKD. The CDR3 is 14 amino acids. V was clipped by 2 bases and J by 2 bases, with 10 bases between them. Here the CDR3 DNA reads TGTGCCATCAGTGAGGGACACAAAGCCTACGAGCAGTACTTC. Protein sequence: CAISEGHKAYEQYF.

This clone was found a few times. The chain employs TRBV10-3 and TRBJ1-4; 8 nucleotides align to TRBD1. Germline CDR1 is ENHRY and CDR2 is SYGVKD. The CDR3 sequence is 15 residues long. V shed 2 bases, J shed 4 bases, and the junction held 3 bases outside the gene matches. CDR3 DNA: TGTGCCATCAGTGAGACAGGACAGGGTAATGAAAAACTGTTTTTT. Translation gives CAISETGQGNEKLFF.

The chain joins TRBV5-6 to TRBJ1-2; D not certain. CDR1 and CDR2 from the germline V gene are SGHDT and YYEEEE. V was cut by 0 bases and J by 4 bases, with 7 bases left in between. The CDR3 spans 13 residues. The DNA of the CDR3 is TGTGCCAGCAGCTTGGAGACGGTCTATGGCTACACCTTC. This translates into CASSLETVYGYTF. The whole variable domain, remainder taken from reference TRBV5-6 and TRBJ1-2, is DAGVTQSPTHLIKTRGQQVTLRCSPKSGHDTVSWYQQALGQGPQFIFQYYEEEERQRGNFPDRFSGHQFPNYSSELNVNALLLGDSALYLCASSLETVYGYTFGSGTRLTVV.

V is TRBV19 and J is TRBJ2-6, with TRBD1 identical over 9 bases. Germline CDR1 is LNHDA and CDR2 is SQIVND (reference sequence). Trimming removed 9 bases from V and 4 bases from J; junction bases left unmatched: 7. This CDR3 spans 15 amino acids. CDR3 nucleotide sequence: TGTGCCAGCCGGGACAGGGAAACGGGGGCCAACGTCCTGACTTTC. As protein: CASRDRETGANVLTF.

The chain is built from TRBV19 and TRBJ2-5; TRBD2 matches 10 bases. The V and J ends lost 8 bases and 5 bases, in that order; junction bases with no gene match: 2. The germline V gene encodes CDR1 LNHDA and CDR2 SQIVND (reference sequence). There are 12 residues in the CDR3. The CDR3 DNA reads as TGTGCCAGTCGACTAGCGGGTGAGACCCAGTACTTC. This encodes CASRLAGETQYF.

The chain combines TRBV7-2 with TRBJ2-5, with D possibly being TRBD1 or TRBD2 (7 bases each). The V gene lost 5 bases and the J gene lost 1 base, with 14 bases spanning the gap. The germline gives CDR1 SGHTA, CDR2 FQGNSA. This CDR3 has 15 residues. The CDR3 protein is CASSPQGGIQETQYF. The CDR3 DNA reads TGTGCCAGCAGCCCTCAGGGGGGGATCCAAGAGACCCAGTACTTC.

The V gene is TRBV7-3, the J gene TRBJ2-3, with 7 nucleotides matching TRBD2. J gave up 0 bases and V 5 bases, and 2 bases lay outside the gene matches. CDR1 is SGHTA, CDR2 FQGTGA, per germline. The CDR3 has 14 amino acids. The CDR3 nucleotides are TGTGCCAGCAGCCCGGGACTAAGCACAGATACGCAGTATTTT. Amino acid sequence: CASSPGLSTDTQYF.

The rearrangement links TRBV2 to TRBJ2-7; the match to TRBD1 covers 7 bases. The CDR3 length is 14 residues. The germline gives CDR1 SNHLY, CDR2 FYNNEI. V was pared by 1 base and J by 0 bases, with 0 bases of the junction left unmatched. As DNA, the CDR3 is TGTGCCAGCAGTGAAGGGGACAGCTCCTACGAGCAGTACTTC. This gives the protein CASSEGDSSYEQYF.

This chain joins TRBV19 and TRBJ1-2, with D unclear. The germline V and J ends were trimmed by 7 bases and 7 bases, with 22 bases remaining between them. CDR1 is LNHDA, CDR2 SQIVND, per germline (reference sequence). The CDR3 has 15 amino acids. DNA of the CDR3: TGTGCCAGTACTCATGGGGTGTCTGGAGATCGTGGCTACACCTTC. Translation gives CASTHGVSGDRGYTF.

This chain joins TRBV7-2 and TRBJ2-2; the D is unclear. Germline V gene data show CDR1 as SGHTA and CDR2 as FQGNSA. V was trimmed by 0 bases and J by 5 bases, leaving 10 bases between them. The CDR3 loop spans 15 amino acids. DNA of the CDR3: TGTGCCAGCAGCTTAGCGACCCAAGGGACCGGGGAGCTGTTTTTT. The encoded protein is CASSLATQGTGELFF.

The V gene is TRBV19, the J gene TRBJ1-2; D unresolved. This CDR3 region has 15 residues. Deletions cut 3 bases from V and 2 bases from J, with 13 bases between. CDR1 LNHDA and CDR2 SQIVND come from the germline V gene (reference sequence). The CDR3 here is CASSMGPSLNYGYTF. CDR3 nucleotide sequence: TGTGCCAGTAGTATGGGCCCCAGTTTGAACTATGGCTACACCTTC.

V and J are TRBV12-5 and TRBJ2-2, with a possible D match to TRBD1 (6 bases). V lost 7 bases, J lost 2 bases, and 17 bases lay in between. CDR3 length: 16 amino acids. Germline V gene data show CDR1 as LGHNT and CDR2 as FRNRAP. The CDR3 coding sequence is TGTGCTAGTGCTCTCGGGACACTGATTAACACCGGGGAGCTGTTTTTT. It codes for CASALGTLINTGELFF.

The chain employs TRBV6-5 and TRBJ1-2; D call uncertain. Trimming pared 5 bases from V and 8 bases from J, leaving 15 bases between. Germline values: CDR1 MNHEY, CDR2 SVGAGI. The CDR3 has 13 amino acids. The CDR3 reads CASSSENPQGYTF. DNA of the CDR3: TGTGCCAGCAGTAGTGAAAACCCTCAGGGCTACACCTTC.

The CDR3 loop is CASSTPEWGAGEKLFF. Here the CDR3 DNA reads TGTGCCAGCAGCACTCCCGAATGGGGGGCAGGTGAAAAACTGTTTTTT. This sequence joins TRBV7-9 and TRBJ1-4; TRBD1 might be the D (6 bases). From germline, CDR1 is SEHNR and CDR2 FQNEAQ (reference sequence). The CDR3 runs 16 residues. Trimming left V 5 bases short and J 7 bases short, with 20 bases between.

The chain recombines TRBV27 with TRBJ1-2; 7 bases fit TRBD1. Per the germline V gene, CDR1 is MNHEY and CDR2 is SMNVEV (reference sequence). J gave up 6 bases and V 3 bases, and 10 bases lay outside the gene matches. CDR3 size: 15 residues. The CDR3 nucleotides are TGTGCCAGCAGTTTTTACCGCGACAGGGAGGATGGCTACACCTTC. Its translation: CASSFYRDREDGYTF.

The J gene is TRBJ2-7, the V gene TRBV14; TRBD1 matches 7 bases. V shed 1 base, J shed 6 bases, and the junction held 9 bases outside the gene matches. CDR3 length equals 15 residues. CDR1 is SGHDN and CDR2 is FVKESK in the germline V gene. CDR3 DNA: TGTGCCAGCAGCCAAGGTCGGGGACAGAGGGCCGAGCAGTACTTC. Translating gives CASSQGRGQRAEQYF.

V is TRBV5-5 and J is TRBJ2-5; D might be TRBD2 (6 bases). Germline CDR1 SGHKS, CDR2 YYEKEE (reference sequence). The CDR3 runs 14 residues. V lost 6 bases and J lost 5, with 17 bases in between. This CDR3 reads CASTRRGTRETQYF. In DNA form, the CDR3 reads TGTGCCAGCACCCGTCGGGGGACGCGGGAGACCCAGTACTTC.

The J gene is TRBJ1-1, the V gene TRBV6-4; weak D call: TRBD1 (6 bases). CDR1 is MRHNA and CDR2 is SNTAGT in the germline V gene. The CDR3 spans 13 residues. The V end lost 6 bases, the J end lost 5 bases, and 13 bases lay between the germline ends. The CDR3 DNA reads TGTGCCAGCAGCAGAGAACAGGGAACTGAAGCTTTCTTT. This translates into CASSREQGTEAFF.

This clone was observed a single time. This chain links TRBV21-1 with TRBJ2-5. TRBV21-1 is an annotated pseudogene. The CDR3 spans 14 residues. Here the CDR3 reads CASRPIGRRETQYF. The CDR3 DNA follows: TGTGCCAGCAGGCCAATAGGGCGGAGAGAGACCCAGTACTTC.

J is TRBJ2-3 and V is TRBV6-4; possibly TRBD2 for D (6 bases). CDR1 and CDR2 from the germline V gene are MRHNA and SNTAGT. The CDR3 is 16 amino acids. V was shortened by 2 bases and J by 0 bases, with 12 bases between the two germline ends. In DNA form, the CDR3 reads TGTGCCAGCAGTGACGGGGCGGGGATCAGCACAGATACGCAGTATTTT. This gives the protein CASSDGAGISTDTQYF.

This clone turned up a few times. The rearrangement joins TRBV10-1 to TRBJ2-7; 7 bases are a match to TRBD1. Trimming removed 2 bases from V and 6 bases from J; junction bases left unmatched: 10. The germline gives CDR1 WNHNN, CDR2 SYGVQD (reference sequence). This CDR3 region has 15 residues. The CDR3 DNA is TGCGCCAGCAGTGAGCGACAGGGAAATAGTTTCGAGCAGTACTTC. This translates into CASSERQGNSFEQYF.

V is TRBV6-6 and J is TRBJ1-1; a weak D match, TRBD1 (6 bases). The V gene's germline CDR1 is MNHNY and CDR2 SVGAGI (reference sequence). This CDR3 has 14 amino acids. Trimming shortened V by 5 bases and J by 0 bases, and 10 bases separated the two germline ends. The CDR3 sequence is CASSLTGMNTEAFF. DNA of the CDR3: TGTGCCAGCAGTCTAACAGGGATGAACACTGAAGCTTTCTTT.

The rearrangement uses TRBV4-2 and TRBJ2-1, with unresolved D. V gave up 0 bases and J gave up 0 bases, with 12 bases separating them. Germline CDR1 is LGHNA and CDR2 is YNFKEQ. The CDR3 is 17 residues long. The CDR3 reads CASSQDHPWASYNEQFF. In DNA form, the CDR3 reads TGTGCCAGCAGCCAAGATCATCCGTGGGCCTCCTACAATGAGCAGTTCTTC.

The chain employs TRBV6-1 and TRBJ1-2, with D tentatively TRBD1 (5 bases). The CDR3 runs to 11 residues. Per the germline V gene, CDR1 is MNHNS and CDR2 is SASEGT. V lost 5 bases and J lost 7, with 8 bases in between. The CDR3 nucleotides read TGTGCCAGCAGTCAGGGAGGTGGCTACACCTTC. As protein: CASSQGGGYTF.

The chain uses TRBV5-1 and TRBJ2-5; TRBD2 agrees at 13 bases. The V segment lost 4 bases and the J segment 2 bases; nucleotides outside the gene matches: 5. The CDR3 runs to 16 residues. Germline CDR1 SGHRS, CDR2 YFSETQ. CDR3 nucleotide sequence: TGCGCCAGCAGCCGACTAGCGGGGGGAGGGCAAGAGACCCAGTACTTC. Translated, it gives CASSRLAGGGQETQYF.

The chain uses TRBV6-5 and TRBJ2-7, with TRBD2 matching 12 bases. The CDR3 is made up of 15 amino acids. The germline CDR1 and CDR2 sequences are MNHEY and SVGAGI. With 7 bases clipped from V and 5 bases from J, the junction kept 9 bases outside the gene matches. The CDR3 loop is CASKPTSGGRNEQYF. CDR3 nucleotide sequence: TGTGCCAGCAAACCGACTAGCGGGGGTAGGAACGAGCAGTACTTC.

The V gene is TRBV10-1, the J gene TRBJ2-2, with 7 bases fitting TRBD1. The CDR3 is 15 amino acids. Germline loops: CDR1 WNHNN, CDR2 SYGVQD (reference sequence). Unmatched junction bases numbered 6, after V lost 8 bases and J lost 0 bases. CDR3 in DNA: TGCGCCAGCTCGGCTCAGGGGGCGAACACCGGGGAGCTGTTTTTT. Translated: CASSAQGANTGELFF.

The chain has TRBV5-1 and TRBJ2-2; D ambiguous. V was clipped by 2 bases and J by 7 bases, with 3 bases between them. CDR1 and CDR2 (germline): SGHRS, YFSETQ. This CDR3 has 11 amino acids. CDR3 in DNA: TGCGCCAGCAGCTTCGGCGGGGAGCTGTTTTTT. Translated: CASSFGGELFF.

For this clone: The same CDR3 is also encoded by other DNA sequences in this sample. CDR3 DNA: TGTGCCAGCAGCAGTCGGGCGGGGGGCTCCTACAATGAGCAGTTCTTC. Amino acids: CASSSRAGGSYNEQFF. The chain carries TRBV11-3 and TRBJ2-1; 8 bases are a match to TRBD2. Germline V gene data show CDR1 as SGHNT and CDR2 as YENEEA. This CDR3 has 16 amino acids. V shed 5 bases, J shed 0 bases, and the junction held 6 bases outside the gene matches.